These 22 T cell receptor beta chains came from one sample sequenced in a study of shared clonotypes between healthy human individuals. In the naive CD8 group, cells lacked CD45RO and were positively selected for CCR7, so terminally differentiated effector memory CD45RA+ cells were left out. Data came from immunoSEQ multiplex PCR; TCRdb stores just in-frame clones and leaves some out. Of about 2,100,000 clones listed, about 93% are singletons. The sequenced sample was naive CD8+ T cells from PBMCs. All receptors come from a man aged 18 to 29 in good health. Some clones in this sample may be carry-over from other donors' samples.

This chain connects TRBV10-1 to TRBJ2-1; a possible D gene is TRBD1 (6 bases). V was trimmed by 3 bases and J by 4 bases, leaving 13 bases between them. Germline values: CDR1 WNHNN, CDR2 SYGVQD (reference sequence). This CDR3 spans 15 amino acids. CDR3 nucleotides: TGCGCCAGCAGTGAAAGGGGGAAGGTGTACAATGAGCAGTTCTTC. Protein product: CASSERGKVYNEQFF.

The genes are TRBV15 and TRBJ2-2; 8 nucleotides agree with TRBD2. CDR3 length: 16 residues. With 0 bases clipped from V and 1 base from J, the junction kept 1 base outside the gene matches. Germline loops: CDR1 LNHNV, CDR2 YYDKDF (reference sequence). Here the CDR3 DNA reads TGTGCCACCAGCAGAGAACTAGCGGTGAACACCGGGGAGCTGTTTTTT. Its protein product is CATSRELAVNTGELFF.

The genes are TRBV27 and TRBJ2-7; TRBD1 matches at 7 bases. The CDR3 has 15 residues. CDR1 MNHEY and CDR2 SMNVEV come from the germline V gene (reference sequence). The trim removed 5 bases at V and 2 bases at J, leaving 9 bases unmatched. The CDR3 region has the DNA TGTGCCAGCAGTATGCGACAGGGCCGTACCTACGAGCAGTACTTC. Its protein is CASSMRQGRTYEQYF.

J is TRBJ2-7 and V is TRBV7-9; 8 nucleotides align to TRBD2. The CDR3 covers 14 residues. The J segment lost 3 bases and the V segment lost 6 bases, leaving 7 bases of the junction unmatched. Germline V lookup: CDR1 SEHNR, CDR2 FQNEAQ (reference sequence). CDR3 DNA: TGTGCCAGCAGTTCCGGGACTAGTATCTACGAGCAGTACTTC. It yields the protein CASSSGTSIYEQYF.

CDR3 protein: CASRDPGTAHNEQFF. CDR3 nucleotide sequence: TGTGCCAGCAGAGATCCCGGGACAGCGCACAATGAGCAGTTCTTC. This rearrangement joins TRBV7-9 to TRBJ2-1; 7 bases match TRBD1. V shed 6 bases, J shed 5 bases, and the junction held 10 bases outside the gene matches. Looked up from germline, CDR1 is SEHNR and CDR2 is FQNEAQ (reference sequence). The CDR3 sequence is 15 residues long.

The chain uses TRBV19 and TRBJ1-4; D is undetermined. The V gene lost 3 bases and the J gene lost 4 bases, with 15 bases spanning the gap. Germline values: CDR1 LNHDA, CDR2 SQIVND (reference sequence). CDR3 length: 16 residues. The CDR3, as DNA: TGTGCCAGTAGTATGTACAGTTCCAACGGTAATGAAAAACTGTTTTTT. It codes for CASSMYSSNGNEKLFF.

For this clone: Other DNA sequences in this sample translate to the same CDR3. The DNA for the CDR3 is TGTGCCAGCAGCTTAGGCACAGATACGCAGTATTTT. Its protein product is CASSLGTDTQYF. The chain combines TRBV11-2 with TRBJ2-3; D is unresolved. CDR1 is SGHAT and CDR2 is FQNNGV in the germline V gene. The CDR3 has 12 residues. V lost 1 base, J lost 1 base, and 0 bases lay in between.

This chain connects TRBV9 to TRBJ2-1; 11 positions agree with TRBD1. The CDR3 is 15 amino acids. V was pared by 4 bases and J by 5 bases, with 5 bases of the junction left unmatched. Per the germline V gene, CDR1 is SGDLS and CDR2 is YYNGEE. CDR3 nucleotide sequence: TGTGCCAGCAGCCCTTGGGGACAGGGGGACAATGAGCAGTTCTTC. This codes for CASSPWGQGDNEQFF.

This clone was seen more than once but under ten times. The rearrangement joins TRBV2 to TRBJ1-1; D uncertain. Germline CDR1 SNHLY, CDR2 FYNNEI. This CDR3 spans 12 amino acids. V lost 3 bases and J 10 bases, leaving 12 bases between the germline ends. In DNA form, the CDR3 reads TGTGCCAGCAGTGAGGCAGCGATGGGAGCTTTCTTT. Residues: CASSEAAMGAFF.

V usage is TRBV19 and J usage is TRBJ1-2, with a possible D match to TRBD1 (5 bases). Germline-derived CDR1 and CDR2 are LNHDA and SQIVND (reference sequence). V was clipped by 7 bases and J by 8 bases, with 20 bases between them. The CDR3 spans 14 residues. This CDR3 reads CASKPAGGSWGYTF. In nucleotides, the CDR3 is TGTGCCAGTAAACCCGCCGGGGGTAGTTGGGGCTACACCTTC.

A remark on this clone: The same CDR3 can be traced to other DNA sequences in this sample. The genes are TRBV5-1 and TRBJ2-7, with D hard to call. There are 14 residues in the CDR3. Trimming took off 0 bases at V and 0 bases at J, with 7 bases between the two ends. Germline V gene lookup returns CDR1 SGHRS and CDR2 YFSETQ. CDR3 nucleotide sequence: TGCGCCAGCAGCTTGGGGCCTGGCTCCTACGAGCAGTACTTC. Translation gives CASSLGPGSYEQYF.

The chain couples TRBV27 to TRBJ2-7; TRBD2 matches at 14 bases. Germline values: CDR1 MNHEY, CDR2 SMNVEV (reference sequence). With 8 bases clipped from V and 3 bases from J, the junction kept 15 bases outside the gene matches. There are 18 residues in the CDR3. The CDR3 protein is CASRPSGLAGVGVYEQYF. The CDR3 DNA reads as TGTGCCAGCCGCCCCTCGGGACTAGCGGGAGTGGGGGTCTACGAGCAGTACTTC.

This chain uses TRBV25-1 with TRBJ2-3; D remains unclear. Germline V lookup: CDR1 MGHDK, CDR2 SYGVNS. Trimming took 6 bases from V and 4 from J, leaving 8 bases between them. The CDR3 spans 12 residues. CDR3 in DNA: TGTGCCAGCAGATCCCCATCAGATACGCAGTATTTT. This codes for CASRSPSDTQYF.

This chain uses TRBV27 with TRBJ2-2; a weak D match, TRBD1 (5 bases). The germline V gene has CDR1 MNHEY and CDR2 SMNVEV (reference sequence). CDR3 size: 15 residues. V dropped 5 bases and J dropped 5 bases, with 15 bases sitting between them. This CDR3 reads CASSVDDRATGELFF. In DNA, the CDR3 is TGTGCCAGCAGTGTAGATGACAGAGCAACCGGGGAGCTGTTTTTT.

V and J are TRBV7-9 and TRBJ1-2; D is unclear. Germline CDR1 reads SEHNR; CDR2 reads FQNEAQ (reference sequence). Trimming pared 6 bases from V and 4 bases from J, leaving 18 bases between. The CDR3 is 15 residues long. In DNA, the CDR3 is TGTGCCAGCAGAGAGGACCTCAGAGGACCCTATGGCTACACCTTC. It specifies CASREDLRGPYGYTF.

The chain carries TRBV15 and TRBJ2-1; 10 nucleotides align to TRBD2. The CDR3 is 15 amino acids. V dropped 0 bases and J dropped 8; count of bases not matched to a gene: 4. Germline V CDR1 and CDR2: LNHNV, YYDKDF (reference sequence). DNA of the CDR3: TGTGCCACCAGCAGAGATCGGGGGACTAGCGATGAGCAGTTCTTC. Translated: CATSRDRGTSDEQFF.

This clone came up a few times. This sequence joins TRBV7-9 and TRBJ1-3, with TRBD1 matching over 8 bases. Germline V gene lookup returns CDR1 SEHNR and CDR2 FQNEAQ (reference sequence). With 5 bases clipped from V and 0 bases from J, the junction kept 12 bases outside the gene matches. The CDR3 sequence is 18 residues long. The CDR3 DNA sequence: TGTGCCAGCAGCACCCGCCCAGGACAGGGCTTCTCTGGAAACACCATATATTTT. The encoded protein is CASSTRPGQGFSGNTIYF.

This chain uses TRBV6-5 with TRBJ1-6; D uncertain. Trimming left V 0 bases short and J 9 bases short, with 12 bases between. This CDR3 has 15 residues. Per the germline V gene, CDR1 is MNHEY and CDR2 is SVGAGI. CDR3 amino acids: CASSYSPTPVSPLHF. For the CDR3, the DNA is TGTGCCAGCAGTTACTCCCCCACCCCCGTTTCACCCCTCCACTTT.

The CDR3, as DNA: TGTGCCAGCACCCTAGGGGGTGCGGGTGCTTACAATGAGCAGTTCTTC. Translated: CASTLGGAGAYNEQFF. The rearrangement joins TRBV7-2 to TRBJ2-1, with a possible D match to TRBD1 (6 bases). Germline V gene sequence: CDR1 SGHTA, CDR2 FQGNSA. The length of the CDR3 is 16 residues. V was shortened by 7 bases and J by 4 bases, with 20 bases between the two germline ends.

The rearrangement uses TRBV13 and TRBJ1-1; tentatively, D is TRBD1 (6 bases). This CDR3 region has 13 residues. Germline CDR1 and CDR2: PRHDT and FYEKMQ (reference sequence). V lost 1 base, J lost 3 bases, and 6 bases lay in between. The CDR3 loop is CASSLDRDTEAFF. Here the CDR3 DNA reads TGTGCCAGCAGCTTAGACAGGGACACTGAAGCTTTCTTT.

The V call is TRBV6-6, the J call TRBJ1-1, with TRBD1 identical over 7 bases. The V segment lost 6 bases and the J segment 2 bases; nucleotides outside the gene matches: 6. The CDR3 sequence is 14 residues long. Germline assignment: CDR1 MNHNY and CDR2 SVGAGI (reference sequence). The CDR3 sequence: CASSIYRGNTEAFF. The CDR3 DNA follows: TGTGCCAGCAGCATATACAGGGGTAACACTGAAGCTTTCTTT.

The rearrangement joins TRBV27 to TRBJ2-3; D gene ambiguous. The germline CDR1 and CDR2 sequences are MNHEY and SMNVEV (reference sequence). Trimming left V 5 bases short and J 2 bases short, with 11 bases between. This CDR3 contains 14 residues. The CDR3 DNA reads as TGTGCCAGCAGTCCTAGAGAGGCCACAGATACGCAGTATTTT. Protein sequence: CASSPREATDTQYF.